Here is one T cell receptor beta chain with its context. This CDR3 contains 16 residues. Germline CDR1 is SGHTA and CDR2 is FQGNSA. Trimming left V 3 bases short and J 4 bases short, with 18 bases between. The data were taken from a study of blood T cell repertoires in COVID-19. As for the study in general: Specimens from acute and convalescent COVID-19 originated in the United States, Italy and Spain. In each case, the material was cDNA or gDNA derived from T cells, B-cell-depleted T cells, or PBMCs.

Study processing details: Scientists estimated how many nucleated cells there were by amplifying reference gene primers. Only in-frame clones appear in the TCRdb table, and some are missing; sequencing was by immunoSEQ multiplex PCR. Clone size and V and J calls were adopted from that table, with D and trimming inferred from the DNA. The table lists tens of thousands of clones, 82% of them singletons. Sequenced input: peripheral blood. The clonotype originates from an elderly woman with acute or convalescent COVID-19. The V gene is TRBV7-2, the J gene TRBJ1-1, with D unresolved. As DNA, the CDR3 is TGTGCCAGCAGCTTGGGCGTAGGGAGAGGTGGCACTGAAGCTTTCTTT. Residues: CASSLGVGRGGTEAFF.